Shown below are 21 T cell receptor beta chains from a single sample sequenced in a study of vaccination and CD4 T cells after COVID-19. These receptors have no known antigen. Specified treatment: roughly ten-day PBMC culture with coronavirus spike peptide pools or control peptides (ViraFEST assay). Sequenced with the Oncomine TCR Beta short-read assay was DNA taken from cultured CD4+ T cells. MiXCR, applied by TCRdb to the PCR reads, yields one record per CDR3 protein. The data show some 5,200 distinct CDR3 sequences, less than 30% seen once. Here the sequenced sample was CD4+ T cells from blood, cultured in vitro, taken after SARS-CoV-2 vaccination. These receptors all come from a human donor who had recovered from COVID-19.

The chain uses TRBV10-3 and TRBJ1-5; 8 bases map to TRBD1. Germline loops: CDR1 ENHRY, CDR2 SYGVKD. The CDR3 is 15 amino acids. Trimming cost V 2 bases and J 3 bases; bases outside gene matches: 3. The CDR3 spells CAISEGTGHNQPQHF. The CDR3 nucleotides read TGTGCCATCAGTGAGGGGACAGGTCACAATCAGCCCCAGCATTTT.

This clonotype was picked up one time. This sequence may be a read error, since a much larger clone differs from it by one base. The chain couples TRBV24-1 to TRBJ1-5; tentatively, D is TRBD1 (6 bases). From germline, CDR1 is KGHDR and CDR2 SFDVKD. Trimming removed 7 bases at V and 5 bases at J, with 17 bases between. The CDR3 covers 15 residues. The CDR3 spells CATSPTGRDYQPQHF. Here the CDR3 DNA reads TGTGCCACCAGCCCCACAGGGAGGGATTATCAGCCCCAGCATTTT.

This clonotype is labeled medium-sized. This chain uses TRBV29-1 with TRBJ2-3, with a weak D call TRBD2 (5 bases). V shed 7 bases and J shed 2 bases, with 10 bases lying between them. Germline CDR1 reads SQVTM; CDR2 reads ANQGSEA. The CDR3 is 12 residues long. The CDR3 DNA reads TGCAGCGCTGAGGGAGTCACAGATACGCAGTATTTT. It is translated as CSAEGVTDTQYF.

This clonotype has a handful of counts. The chain has TRBV7-3 and TRBJ2-3; 9 nucleotides agree with TRBD2. Germline V gene sequence: CDR1 SGHTA, CDR2 FQGTGA. The CDR3 sequence is 15 residues long. V lost 4 bases, J lost 5 bases, and 7 bases stayed unmatched. The CDR3 here is CASSSRGGQIDTQYF. CDR3 coding DNA: TGTGCCAGCAGCTCGCGGGGGGGCCAAATAGATACGCAGTATTTT.

V gene TRBV29-1 combines with J gene TRBJ2-3; D might be TRBD1 (5 bases). Germline V gene data show CDR1 as SQVTM and CDR2 as ANQGSEA. This CDR3 has 12 amino acids. V was clipped by 4 bases and J by 5 bases, with 10 bases between them. The CDR3 spells CSVGKGVDTQYF. DNA for the CDR3: TGCAGCGTTGGCAAAGGGGTAGATACGCAGTATTTT.

The rearrangement links TRBV19 to TRBJ1-2; no definite D call. V was shortened by 3 bases and J by 8 bases, with 16 bases between the two germline ends. The length of the CDR3 is 14 residues. CDR1 is LNHDA, CDR2 SQIVND, per germline (reference sequence). The chain's CDR3 is CASSMVGYERGYTF. The DNA for the CDR3 is TGTGCCAGTAGTATGGTGGGGTACGAACGAGGCTACACCTTC.

Only a few counts were recorded for this clonotype. V is TRBV20-1 and J is TRBJ1-1, with D possibly being TRBD1 (5 bases). V shed 1 base and J shed 0 bases, with 6 bases lying between them. Looked up from germline, CDR1 is DFQATT and CDR2 is SNEGSKA (reference sequence). This CDR3 has 13 amino acids. The chain's CDR3 is CSARVGLNTEAFF. In DNA, the CDR3 is TGCAGTGCTAGAGTGGGGCTGAACACTGAAGCTTTCTTT.

This clonotype is labeled medium-sized. The chain recombines TRBV7-2 with TRBJ2-7; TRBD2 aligns across 8 bases. J lost 4 bases, V lost 8 bases, and 13 bases had no gene match. The CDR3 covers 15 residues. Germline V lookup: CDR1 SGHTA, CDR2 FQGNSA. For the CDR3, the DNA is TGTGCCAGCGCCGCCGTGCCGGGAGGGCCTTACGAGCAGTACTTC. Its protein product is CASAAVPGGPYEQYF.

The V call is TRBV19, the J call TRBJ2-5; possible D gene TRBD1, 6 bases. The length of the CDR3 is 15 residues. Germline V gives CDR1 LNHDA, CDR2 SQIVND (reference sequence). Trimming stripped 1 base from V and 2 bases from J, with 11 bases between. The CDR3: CASSIVPGTQETQYF. In DNA, the CDR3 is TGTGCCAGTAGTATAGTCCCCGGGACACAAGAGACCCAGTACTTC.

This clonotype was seen a handful of times. The V call is TRBV6-2 or TRBV6-3, the J call TRBJ2-7; 10 bases are shared with TRBD1. The V gene end was trimmed by 4 bases and the J gene end by 1 base; junction bases not matched to a gene: 7. The CDR3 consists of 16 residues. Germline V gene data show CDR1 as MNHEY and CDR2 as SVGEGT. CDR3 DNA sequence: TGTGCCAGCAGTTCTCGAGGACAGGGGGGGTCCTACGAGCAGTACTTC. The encoded protein is CASSSRGQGGSYEQYF.

The table lists this clonotype with a count of one. The chain joins TRBV19 to TRBJ1-1; D remains unclear. The CDR3 sequence is 15 residues long. V gave up 4 bases and J gave up 0 bases, with 12 bases separating them. CDR1 LNHDA and CDR2 SQIVND come from the germline V gene (reference sequence). The CDR3 loop reads CASSSRQRVNTEAFF. DNA for the CDR3: TGTGCCAGTAGTAGCCGGCAAAGGGTGAACACTGAAGCTTTCTTT.

This chain joins TRBV6-2 or TRBV6-3 and TRBJ1-1, with D hard to call. The germline V and J ends were trimmed by 7 bases and 4 bases, with 16 bases remaining between them. The CDR3 has 14 amino acids. Germline values: CDR1 MNHEY, CDR2 SVGEGT. CDR3 residues: CASTKVTSTTEAFF. The CDR3 DNA follows: TGTGCCAGCACCAAAGTAACCTCGACCACTGAAGCTTTCTTT.

This clonotype was recorded a few times. This chain connects TRBV6-5 to TRBJ1-1; TRBD1 might be the D (5 bases). Germline V lookup: CDR1 MNHEY, CDR2 SVGAGI. Trimming cost V 2 bases and J 1 base, with 8 bases left between them. CDR3 length: 14 amino acids. In nucleotides, the CDR3 is TGTGCCAGCAGTTACGGGGGTACGAACACTGAAGCTTTCTTT. Protein sequence: CASSYGGTNTEAFF.

This clonotype showed up just once. This chain uses TRBV10-1 with TRBJ2-1; 7 nucleotides agree with TRBD1. J lost 4 bases, V lost 2 bases, and 5 bases had no gene match. CDR3 length: 15 residues. The V gene's germline CDR1 is WNHNN and CDR2 SYGVQD (reference sequence). The CDR3 DNA is TGCGCCAGCAGTGAGGCCGGGACAGATTACAATGAGCAGTTCTTC. This sequence encodes CASSEAGTDYNEQFF.

V and J are TRBV5-6 and TRBJ1-2, with TRBD1 as a possible D gene (5 bases). The V end was cut by 4 bases, the J end by 4 bases, with 14 bases between. The CDR3 has 14 amino acids. From germline, CDR1 is SGHDT and CDR2 YYEEEE. The CDR3, as DNA: TGTGCCAGCAGCCTCCTGACAGACGCCTATGGCTACACCTTC. This translates into CASSLLTDAYGYTF.

This sequence joins TRBV20-1 and TRBJ2-5, with D unresolved. The V gene's germline CDR1 is DFQATT and CDR2 SNEGSKA (reference sequence). Deletions cut 5 bases from V and 3 bases from J, with 16 bases between. CDR3 length: 14 amino acids. The CDR3 spells CSAALGPRKETQYF. For the CDR3, the DNA is TGCAGTGCTGCTCTAGGGCCCCGGAAAGAGACCCAGTACTTC.

This clonotype is deemed medium-sized. The chain links TRBV4-1 to TRBJ2-1; 13 nucleotides align to TRBD2. Germline CDR1 is MGHRA and CDR2 is YSYEKL. This CDR3 is 15 amino acids long. V shed 11 bases, J shed 6 bases, and the junction held 10 bases outside the gene matches. The CDR3 loop is CASRGGLAGSNEQFF. The CDR3 DNA is TGCGCCTCCCGGGGGGGACTAGCGGGGTCCAATGAGCAGTTCTTC.

This clonotype was detected only a few times. The genes are TRBV19 and TRBJ2-7; 8 bases are shared with TRBD1. CDR1 and CDR2 (germline): LNHDA, SQIVND (reference sequence). The CDR3 is 13 residues long. Losses at the gene ends were 11 bases for V and 3 bases for J; bases not matched to a gene: 9. Written as DNA, the CDR3 is TGTGCCGGCGCAGGGGGCAATCTCTACGAGCAGTACTTC. Residues: CAGAGGNLYEQYF.

The V gene is TRBV20-1, the J gene TRBJ2-3, with TRBD1 matching over 11 bases. Germline CDR1 DFQATT, CDR2 SNEGSKA (reference sequence). Trimming at V came to 6 bases and at J to 6 bases, leaving 5 bases not matched to a gene. This CDR3 region has 13 residues. Here the CDR3 reads CSASGTGGDTQYF. The CDR3 DNA reads TGCAGTGCGTCCGGGACAGGGGGGGATACGCAGTATTTT.

This chain connects TRBV7-6 to TRBJ1-5, with 9 bases aligning to TRBD1. CDR1 and CDR2 (germline): SGHVS, FNYEAQ. The length of the CDR3 is 19 residues. Germline trimming cut 2 bases from V and 0 bases from J; bases unmatched to any gene: 11. The CDR3 DNA is TGTGCCAGCAGCTTATTGGGACAGGGTCCAGAATATAGCAATCAGCCCCAGCATTTT. It is translated as CASSLLGQGPEYSNQPQHF.

The chain recombines TRBV20-1 with TRBJ1-2; 8 bases map to TRBD1. The CDR3 covers 14 residues. Germline lookup yields CDR1 DFQATT and CDR2 SNEGSKA (reference sequence). With V trimmed by 4 bases and J by 4 bases, 8 bases remained unmatched. The CDR3 coding sequence is TGCAGTGCTACCACCTGGGACAGGACCTATGGCTACACCTTC. This gives the protein CSATTWDRTYGYTF.